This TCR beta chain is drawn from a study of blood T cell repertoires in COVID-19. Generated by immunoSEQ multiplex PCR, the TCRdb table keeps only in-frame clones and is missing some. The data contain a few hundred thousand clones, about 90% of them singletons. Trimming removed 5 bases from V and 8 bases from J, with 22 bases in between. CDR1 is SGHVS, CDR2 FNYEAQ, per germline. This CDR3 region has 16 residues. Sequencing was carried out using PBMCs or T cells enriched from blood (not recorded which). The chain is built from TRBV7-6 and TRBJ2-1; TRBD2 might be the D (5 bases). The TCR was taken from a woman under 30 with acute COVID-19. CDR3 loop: CASSLRTPNLSDEQFF. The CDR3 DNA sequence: TGTGCCAGCAGCCTCCGGACTCCAAACTTAAGCGATGAGCAGTTCTTC.